The 2 T cell receptor beta chains below come from one sample, sequenced in a study of cytomegalovirus exposure and HLA in healthy donors. Primers: 60 Vbeta forward and 13 Jbeta reverse. Sequencing was performed with immunoSEQ multiplex PCR; in TCRdb, only in-frame clones are kept and a portion is missing. This table holds around 150,000 clones, about 80% found once. Sequencing was performed on PBMCs. The receptors here all came from a woman in her forties in good health and CMV-seronegative.

The chain couples TRBV19 to TRBJ2-3; 8 bases are a match to TRBD1. Germline lookup yields CDR1 LNHDA and CDR2 SQIVND (reference sequence). The J segment lost 3 bases and the V segment lost 7 bases, leaving 9 bases of the junction unmatched. CDR3 length equals 15 residues. CDR3 in DNA: TGTGCCAGTACTTCAGGGGGCCCAGGTACAGATACGCAGTATTTT. Residues: CASTSGGPGTDTQYF. Full variable domain (missing parts from reference TRBV19 and TRBJ2-3): DGGITQSPKYLFRKEGQNVTLSCEQNLNHDAMYWYRQDPGQGLRLIYYSQIVNDFQKGDIAEGYSVSREKKESFPLTVTSAQKNPTAFYLCASTSGGPGTDTQYFGPGTRLTVL.

The V call is TRBV7-2, the J call TRBJ2-3; 10 nucleotides match TRBD2. J gave up 3 bases and V 2 bases, and 2 bases lay outside the gene matches. CDR1 and CDR2 (germline): SGHTA, FQGNSA. The CDR3 runs 15 residues. CDR3 sequence: CASSLLAGVTDTQYF. CDR3 sequence (DNA): TGTGCCAGCAGCTTACTAGCGGGAGTGACAGATACGCAGTATTTT.